A selection of T cell receptor beta chains follows, all from one sample in a study of siplizumab effects on memory and regulatory T cells. The protocol was immunoSEQ multiplex PCR, while the TCRdb copy is restricted to in-frame clones and leaves out a portion. The sample lists almost 20,000 clones, about 45% occurring once. Which antigens these TCRs recognize remains unknown. What was sequenced was CFSE-low (dividing) CD4+ T cells sorted from an allogeneic mixed lymphocyte reaction. The receptor set was obtained from a human donor in good health; the cells came from an allogeneic mixed lymphocyte reaction. Some clones in this sample may be carry-over from other donors' samples. CDR3s include the opening cysteine and the closing phenylalanine or tryptophan. The order of the fields is J gene, clone size, D gene, V gene, CDR3 protein, CDR3 DNA. D genes are given only for firm matches. Not all rows give a size; the values are once, few, many and, for expanded clones, a class.

>TRBJ2-7|once|NA|TRBV10-3
CAISGRTKYEQYF
TGTGCCATCAGTGGACGGACCAAGTACGAGCAGTACTTC
>TRBJ2-7|NA|NA|TRBV14
CASSQGVRGYEQYF
TGTGCCAGCAGCCAAGGGGTCCGGGGGTACGAGCAGTACTTC
>TRBJ2-7|medium-sized|NA|TRBV5-1
CASSLEVLGSYEQYF
TGCGCCAGCAGCTTGGAAGTCCTAGGTAGCTACGAGCAGTACTTC
>TRBJ1-5|NA|NA|TRBV19
CASSIDSLNQPQHF
TGTGCCAGTAGTATTGACAGCCTCAATCAGCCCCAGCATTTT
>TRBJ2-1|NA|TRBD2|TRBV28
CASNTGTSGVNEQFF
TGTGCCAGCAACACAGGGACTAGCGGGGTCAATGAGCAGTTCTTC
>TRBJ1-2|few|TRBD1|TRBV7-9
CASSLASFQGQGFYTF
TGTGCCAGCAGCTTAGCTTCCTTTCAGGGACAGGGTTTCTACACCTTC
>TRBJ2-2|few|TRBD2|TRBV4-2
CASSQDSGLANTGELFF
TGTGCCAGCAGCCAAGATTCGGGACTAGCGAACACCGGGGAGCTGTTTTTT
>TRBJ2-5|medium-sized|NA|TRBV7-2
CASSLRVSKETQYF
TGTGCCAGCAGCTTAAGAGTATCAAAAGAGACCCAGTACTTC
>TRBJ2-3|NA|TRBD2|TRBV6-1
CASRVPGLASDTQYF
TGTGCCAGCAGAGTCCCGGGACTAGCATCCGATACGCAGTATTTT
>TRBJ2-7|NA|NA|TRBV5-8
CASSPGGAQTYEQYF
TGTGCCAGCAGCCCCGGGGGAGCCCAAACCTACGAGCAGTACTTC
>TRBJ2-5|NA|TRBD2|TRBV5-1
CASSLAAGEWETQYF
TGCGCCAGCAGCTTGGCAGCGGGAGAATGGGAGACCCAGTACTTC
>TRBJ1-1|NA|NA|TRBV10-3
CATRGARDIPNTEAFF
TGTGCCACAAGGGGGGCCCGTGACATACCGAACACTGAAGCTTTCTTT
>TRBJ2-7|NA|TRBD2|TRBV2
CASRLSGTYEQYF
TGTGCCAGCAGGCTCAGCGGGACCTACGAGCAGTACTTC
>TRBJ2-3|NA|TRBD2|TRBV11-2
CASSLFASGRATDTQYF
TGTGCCAGCAGCCTATTTGCTAGCGGGAGGGCCACGGATACGCAGTATTTT
>TRBJ1-6|NA|NA|TRBV27
CASSLYSSYNSPLHF
TGTGCCAGCAGTTTGTATAGCTCCTATAATTCACCCCTCCACTTT
>TRBJ1-5|NA|TRBD1|TRBV6-5
CASSWDRGGQPQHF
TGTGCCAGCAGTTGGGACAGGGGCGGGCAGCCCCAGCATTTT
>TRBJ2-7|few|NA|TRBV11-2
CASSSRRQAYEQYF
TGTGCCAGCAGCAGTAGGAGGCAGGCCTACGAGCAGTACTTC
>TRBJ2-1|NA|NA|TRBV5-1
CASSLKGTYNEQFF
TGCGCCAGCAGCTTGAAGGGTACCTACAATGAGCAGTTCTTC
>TRBJ2-3|NA|NA|TRBV7-7
CASSLEEGWRDTQYF
TGTGCTAGCAGCTTAGAGGAGGGGTGGAGAGATACGCAGTATTTT
>TRBJ2-3|once|NA|TRBV18
CASSPTLLPDTQYF
TGTGCCAGCTCACCTACTTTGTTACCGGATACGCAGTATTTT
>TRBJ2-3|few|NA|TRBV5-1
CASSSLEGTDTQYF
TGCGCCAGCAGTTCACTGGAAGGAACAGATACGCAGTATTTT
>TRBJ2-7|NA|TRBD2|TRBV7-9
CASSQSPGGILEQYF
TGTGCCAGCAGCCAATCCCCCGGGGGGATCTTGGAGCAGTACTTC
>TRBJ2-3|few|TRBD2|TRBV5-1
CASRLAPSTDTQYF
TGCGCCAGCAGACTAGCGCCTAGCACAGATACGCAGTATTTT
>TRBJ2-7|once|NA|TRBV19
CASSMGIRYYEQYF
TGTGCCAGTAGTATGGGAATCAGGTACTACGAGCAGTACTTC
>TRBJ1-5|NA|NA|TRBV6-1
CASSSLLTSNQPQHF
TGTGCCAGCAGTTCTTTGCTGACGAGCAATCAGCCCCAGCATTTT